Following are 29 T cell receptor beta chains from one sample sequenced in a study. TCRdb reanalysed the RT-PCR reads using MiXCR and keeps one entry per CDR3 protein. The sample holds about 680,000 distinct CDR3 sequences, around 14% seen once. The sample taken for sequencing was memory CD4+ T cells from blood. These receptor sequences come from a female donor in good health, serving as a healthy control.

In this sample, this clonotype turned up a few times. The rearrangement links TRBV7-9 to TRBJ2-7; D assignment may be TRBD1 or TRBD2 (5 bases each). The CDR3 runs to 13 residues. Germline-derived CDR1 and CDR2 are SEHNR and FQNEAQ (reference sequence). V was trimmed by 5 bases and J by 6 bases, leaving 14 bases between them. The CDR3 nucleotides are TGTGCCAGCAGCGCCAGGGAGAGCGCCGAGCAGTACTTC. Its protein is CASSARESAEQYF.

The rearrangement joins TRBV3-1 to TRBJ2-7, with D perhaps TRBD2 (6 bases). Trimming pared 3 bases from V and 7 bases from J, leaving 10 bases between. CDR1 and CDR2 (germline): LGHDT, YNNKEL (reference sequence). The CDR3 runs to 12 residues. The CDR3 region has the DNA TGTGCCAGCAGCCAGATTGGGAGGGAGCAGTACTTC. Amino acids: CASSQIGREQYF.

This clonotype was counted ten times or more. The genes are TRBV12-3 or TRBV12-4 and TRBJ2-7; 7 bases fit TRBD1. V lost 4 bases, J lost 2 bases, and 8 bases stayed unmatched. This CDR3 has 15 residues. The CDR3, as DNA: TGTGCCAGCAGTTCGACCCGGGACAGAACCTACGAGCAGTACTTC. This translates into CASSSTRDRTYEQYF.

This sequence joins TRBV3-1 and TRBJ2-1, with 9 nucleotides matching TRBD2. The V and J ends lost 5 bases and 4 bases, in that order; junction bases with no gene match: 3. CDR3 size: 14 residues. Germline V gives CDR1 LGHDT, CDR2 YNNKEL (reference sequence). CDR3 coding DNA: TGTGCCAGCAGCGAGACTAGCGGATACAATGAGCAGTTCTTC. It specifies CASSETSGYNEQFF.

The sample holds a few counts of this clonotype. This chain connects TRBV20-1 to TRBJ2-2, with no clear D. The V and J ends lost 5 bases and 0 bases respectively, with 7 bases between them. This CDR3 spans 13 amino acids. Germline V CDR1 and CDR2: DFQATT, SNEGSKA (reference sequence). CDR3 nucleotide sequence: TGCAGTGCTCCCCACGCGAACACCGGGGAGCTGTTTTTT. It is translated as CSAPHANTGELFF.

This chain joins TRBV12-3 or TRBV12-4 and TRBJ2-1; 9 bases agree with TRBD2. J lost 7 bases, V lost 2 bases, and 6 bases had no gene match. This CDR3 spans 15 amino acids. CDR3 in DNA: TGTGCCAGCAGTTTATCTGGACTAGCGTTAAATGAGCAGTTCTTC. This translates into CASSLSGLALNEQFF.

This chain joins TRBV28 and TRBJ2-3; 9 bases map to TRBD1. The J segment lost 4 bases and the V segment lost 5 bases, leaving 7 bases of the junction unmatched. Germline CDR1 and CDR2: MDHEN and SYDVKM. The CDR3 sequence is 15 residues long. The CDR3 nucleotides are TGTGCCAGCAGTGACCGGGACAGGGCCGCAGATACGCAGTATTTT. This codes for CASSDRDRAADTQYF.

This clonotype was found a few times. V and J are TRBV6-5 and TRBJ1-3; 9 nucleotides agree with TRBD1. Looked up from germline, CDR1 is MNHEY and CDR2 is SVGAGI. The CDR3 loop spans 15 amino acids. The ends lost 6 bases at V and 7 bases at J; junction bases unmatched: 10. The CDR3 sequence: CASRGAGQGRNTIYF. Written as DNA, the CDR3 is TGTGCCAGCAGGGGAGCAGGACAGGGGAGGAACACCATATATTTT.

This clonotype was observed a few times. V gene TRBV28 combines with J gene TRBJ1-5; a possible D gene is TRBD1 (5 bases). Germline-derived CDR1 and CDR2 are MDHEN and SYDVKM. The V and J ends lost 6 bases and 4 bases respectively, with 10 bases between them. This CDR3 spans 13 amino acids. The CDR3 DNA sequence: TGTGCCAGCAGGCTCGACAGAAATCAGCCCCAGCATTTT. Amino acids: CASRLDRNQPQHF.

Ten or more counts support this clonotype. This chain connects TRBV6-2 or TRBV6-3 to TRBJ2-3, with D tentatively TRBD1 or TRBD2 (6 bases each). The germline V and J ends were trimmed by 7 bases and 2 bases, with 13 bases remaining between them. Germline V gene data show CDR1 as MNHEY and CDR2 as SVGEGT. The CDR3 length is 14 residues. CDR3 DNA: TGTGCCAGCACCGCCGGGGGACACACAGATACGCAGTATTTT. This sequence encodes CASTAGGHTDTQYF.

This clonotype has only a few counts. J is TRBJ2-1 and V is TRBV20-1; 8 bases align to TRBD1. J gave up 3 bases and V 3 bases, and 7 bases lay outside the gene matches. Germline CDR1 is DFQATT and CDR2 is SNEGSKA (reference sequence). The CDR3 runs to 15 residues. As DNA, the CDR3 is TGCAGTGCTAGTTTGGGACAGGCTGGCTACAATGAGCAGTTCTTC. This codes for CSASLGQAGYNEQFF.

This clonotype appeared many times. The V call is TRBV7-8, the J call TRBJ1-6; D is unclear. Deletions cut 5 bases from V and 6 bases from J, with 17 bases between. The length of the CDR3 is 16 residues. Germline CDR1 reads SGHVS; CDR2 reads FQNEAQ. Here the CDR3 DNA reads TGTGCCAGCAGCCCACGAGGTGGTGGCAGTAATTCACCCCTCCACTTT. Its translation is CASSPRGGGSNSPLHF.

To note about this clonotype: The junction differs from germline at one of its ends, possibly a read error. The V gene is TRBV5-5, the J gene TRBJ2-1; possibly TRBD1 for D (5 bases). The CDR3 sequence is 13 residues long. The germline CDR1 and CDR2 sequences are SGHKS and YYEKEE (reference sequence). CDR3 nucleotides: TGTGCCAGCAGCTTGGAATGGGGCTCTGAGGAGTTCTTC. Protein: CASSLEWGSEEFF.

The chain joins TRBV7-9 to TRBJ1-1, with D possibly being TRBD1 (5 bases). The V end lost 1 base, the J end lost 5 bases, and 11 bases lay between the germline ends. Germline V lookup: CDR1 SEHNR, CDR2 FQNEAQ (reference sequence). The CDR3 runs 14 residues. As DNA, the CDR3 is TGTGCCAGCAGCTTAGACGGGGGGGTTACTGAAGCTTTCTTT. Encoded protein: CASSLDGGVTEAFF.

This clonotype has a handful of counts. The CDR3 spells CASSLGGVDTGELFF. CDR3 in DNA: TGTGCCAGCAGTTTAGGGGGGGTTGATACCGGGGAGCTGTTTTTT. The chain is built from TRBV28 and TRBJ2-2; TRBD2 matches at 7 bases. CDR3 length: 15 residues. The germline gives CDR1 MDHEN, CDR2 SYDVKM. The J segment lost 5 bases and the V segment lost 2 bases, leaving 5 bases of the junction unmatched.

The chain uses TRBV20-1 and TRBJ1-2; D perhaps matches TRBD1 (6 bases). The V end lost 3 bases, the J end lost 4 bases, and 18 bases lay between the germline ends. Germline V gene data show CDR1 as DFQATT and CDR2 as SNEGSKA (reference sequence). The CDR3 spans 15 residues. The chain's CDR3 is CSASSPRQDLYGYTF. Here the CDR3 DNA reads TGCAGTGCTAGTTCACCCCGACAGGACCTCTATGGCTACACCTTC.

The table lists this clonotype with many counts. The chain has TRBV5-1 and TRBJ2-1, with TRBD2 matching over 9 bases. CDR1 SGHRS and CDR2 YFSETQ come from the germline V gene. V dropped 0 bases and J dropped 3; count of bases not matched to a gene: 4. The CDR3 has 16 amino acids. The CDR3 DNA reads TGCGCCAGCAGCTTGGCCACTAGCGGGTTCTACAATGAGCAGTTCTTC. Protein: CASSLATSGFYNEQFF.

As for this clonotype: A much larger clone is a single base away; this may be a read error. Without the conserved terminal phenylalanine or tryptophan, this CDR3 likely stems from a read error. This chain joins TRBV6-5 and TRBJ2-6, with D hard to call. The CDR3 is 15 residues long. Germline loops: CDR1 MNHEY, CDR2 SVGAGI. Trimming took off 7 bases at V and 0 bases at J, with 10 bases between the two ends. The CDR3 region is CASNSKPSGANVLTS. CDR3 DNA sequence: TGTGCCAGCAACTCAAAGCCCTCTGGGGCCAACGTCCTGACTTCC.

This clonotype was seen at least ten times. The gene calls are TRBV7-2 and TRBJ1-1; 8 bases are shared with TRBD1. The germline CDR1 and CDR2 sequences are SGHTA and FQGNSA. The CDR3 is made up of 15 amino acids. The J segment lost 3 bases and the V segment lost 6 bases, leaving 9 bases of the junction unmatched. The CDR3 is CASSNRQGFDTEAFF. Written as DNA, the CDR3 is TGTGCCAGCAGTAATCGACAGGGGTTTGACACTGAAGCTTTCTTT.

This chain connects TRBV30 to TRBJ2-3; 11 nucleotides align to TRBD2. J was trimmed by 5 bases and V by 2 bases; bases with no gene match: 6. The CDR3 is made up of 15 amino acids. From germline, CDR1 is GTSNPN and CDR2 SVGIG (reference sequence). The CDR3 region is CAWSQGLAEGDTQYF. The DNA of the CDR3 is TGTGCCTGGAGTCAGGGACTAGCGGAGGGAGATACGCAGTATTTT.

This clonotype was seen once. The chain employs TRBV14 and TRBJ1-4; D uncertain. Germline-derived CDR1 and CDR2 are SGHDN and FVKESK. The CDR3 runs 15 residues. V was clipped by 4 bases and J by 8 bases, with 17 bases between them. The CDR3 DNA sequence: TGTGCCAGCAGCCTAAGGTCCCACTCTAGAGAAAAACTGTTTTTT. This translates into CASSLRSHSREKLFF.

This rearrangement joins TRBV4-1 to TRBJ1-5; tentatively, D is TRBD1 (6 bases). V was shortened by 3 bases and J by 5 bases, with 14 bases between the two germline ends. The CDR3 contains 15 residues. Germline values: CDR1 MGHRA, CDR2 YSYEKL. CDR3 protein: CASSQGTGMDQPQHF. CDR3 sequence (DNA): TGCGCCAGCAGCCAGGGCACAGGGATGGATCAGCCCCAGCATTTT.

The CDR3 loop is CASRAGFSGNTIYF. The DNA for the CDR3 is TGTGCCAGCAGAGCGGGCTTCTCTGGAAACACCATATATTTT. This chain connects TRBV12-3 or TRBV12-4 to TRBJ1-3; D gene ambiguous. The CDR3 sequence is 14 residues long. Trimming pared 6 bases from V and 0 bases from J, leaving 9 bases between.

The gene calls are TRBV27 and TRBJ2-5; 11 bases align to TRBD2. Germline V lookup: CDR1 MNHEY, CDR2 SMNVEV (reference sequence). Unmatched junction bases numbered 7, after V lost 7 bases and J lost 0 bases. The CDR3 extends over 16 amino acids. The CDR3 coding sequence is TGTGCCAGCAAGGGGCTAGCGGGAGGTAACCAAGAGACCCAGTACTTC. As protein: CASKGLAGGNQETQYF.

At least ten counts were recorded for this clonotype. The chain recombines TRBV12-3 or TRBV12-4 with TRBJ2-5; 7 bases agree with TRBD2. The CDR3 has 14 amino acids. Losses at the gene ends were 5 bases for V and 3 bases for J; bases not matched to a gene: 6. The chain's CDR3 is CASSLLALEETQYF. In nucleotides, the CDR3 is TGTGCCAGCAGTCTACTAGCGTTGGAAGAGACCCAGTACTTC.

This chain links TRBV18 with TRBJ2-3; no clear D gene. Trimming took off 0 bases at V and 4 bases at J, with 8 bases between the two ends. Germline lookup yields CDR1 KGHSH and CDR2 LQKENI. This CDR3 is built from 14 residues. The CDR3 is CASSPPDVADTQYF. The CDR3 region has the DNA TGTGCCAGCTCACCACCGGATGTCGCAGATACGCAGTATTTT.

This clonotype was counted ten times or more. The V gene is TRBV4-1, the J gene TRBJ2-1; D unclear. In germline, CDR1 is MGHRA, CDR2 YSYEKL. V was pared by 4 bases and J by 12 bases, with 25 bases between. The CDR3 extends over 16 amino acids. In DNA, the CDR3 is TGCGCCAGCAGCCCTGTCGAGACCGGTCTGCAAGGGCGGCAGTTCTTC. This codes for CASSPVETGLQGRQFF.

This clonotype was seen a handful of times. V and J are TRBV5-1 and TRBJ2-5, with unresolved D. Germline values: CDR1 SGHRS, CDR2 YFSETQ. The CDR3 contains 15 residues. V lost 4 bases to trimming and J lost 5 bases, with 18 bases between them. Here the CDR3 DNA reads TGCGCCAGCAGCGGGGAAGGCCACCTCGGGGAGACCCAGTACTTC. Translation: CASSGEGHLGETQYF.

This chain links TRBV10-3 with TRBJ1-3; 7 bases agree with TRBD1. Germline V CDR1 and CDR2: ENHRY, SYGVKD. Germline trimming cut 0 bases from V and 0 bases from J; bases unmatched to any gene: 5. CDR3 length: 17 residues. CDR3 sequence reads: CAISESRGRFSGNTIYF. The DNA for the CDR3 is TGTGCCATCAGTGAGTCAAGGGGGCGCTTCTCTGGAAACACCATATATTTT.